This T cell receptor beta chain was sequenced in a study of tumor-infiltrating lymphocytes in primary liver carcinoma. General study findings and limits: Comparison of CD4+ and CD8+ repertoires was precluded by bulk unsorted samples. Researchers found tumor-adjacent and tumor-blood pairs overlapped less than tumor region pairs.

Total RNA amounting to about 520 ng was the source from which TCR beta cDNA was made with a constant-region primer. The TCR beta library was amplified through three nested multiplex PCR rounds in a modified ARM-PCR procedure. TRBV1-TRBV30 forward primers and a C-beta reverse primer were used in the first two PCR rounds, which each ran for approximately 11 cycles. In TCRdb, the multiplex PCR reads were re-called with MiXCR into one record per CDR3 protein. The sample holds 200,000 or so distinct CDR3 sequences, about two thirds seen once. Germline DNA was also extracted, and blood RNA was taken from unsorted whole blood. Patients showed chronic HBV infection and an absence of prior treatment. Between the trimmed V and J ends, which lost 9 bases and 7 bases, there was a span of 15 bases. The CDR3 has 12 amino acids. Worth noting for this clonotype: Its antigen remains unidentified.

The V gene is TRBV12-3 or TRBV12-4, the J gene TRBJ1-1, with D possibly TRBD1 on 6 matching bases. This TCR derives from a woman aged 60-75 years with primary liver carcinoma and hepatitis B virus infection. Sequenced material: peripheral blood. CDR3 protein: CASSRGRGEAFF. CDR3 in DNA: TGTGCCAGTAGCCGTGGCAGGGGTGAAGCTTTCTTT.